A selection of T cell receptor beta chains follows, all from one sample in a study. Some clones are missing from TCRdb's copy, which holds only in-frame ones; the method was immunoSEQ multiplex PCR. The data contain tens of thousands of clones, 93% of them singletons. Material: PBMCs. These receptors came from a man aged 35-49 years with rheumatoid arthritis. The CDR3 runs from the conserved cysteine through the conserved F or W. A D gene is named only where the DNA matches it firmly. Size values are once, few and many counts, or a class for expanded clones, and some rows have none.

. | . | 16 | TRBJ1-6 | TRBV27 | TGTGCCAGCAGTTTATATCCTGGTCTGAGAGATTCACCCCTCCACTTT | CASSLYPGLRDSPLHF
once | . | 17 | TRBJ1-5 | TRBV19 | TGTGCCAGTAGTATAGATGGGAGAGACAGTGAAAATCAGCCCCAGCATTTT | CASSIDGRDSENQPQHF
. | TRBD2 | 15 | TRBJ2-7 | TRBV6-4 | TGTGCCAGCAGGCCCTCTAGCGGGAGACGGGACGAGCAGTACTTC | CASRPSSGRRDEQYF
. | . | 12 | TRBJ2-7 | TRBV3-1/TRBV3-2 | TGTGCCAGCAGCCAAGTTTTCGACGAGCAGTACTTC | CASSQVFDEQYF
. | . | 15 | TRBJ1-3 | TRBV25-1 | TGTGCCAGCAGTGTACAGGACCTCTCTGGAAACACCATATATTTT | CASSVQDLSGNTIYF
once | TRBD1 | 15 | TRBJ1-1 | TRBV11-2 | TGTGCCAGCAGCTCCAGGGGGGGCGCTGGCACTGAAGCTTTCTTT | CASSSRGGAGTEAFF
. | . | 16 | TRBJ1-3 | TRBV6-6 | TGTGCCAGCAGCCATCGACAGGCGACCTTTCGAAACACCATATATTTT | CASSHRQATFRNTIYF
. | TRBD1 | 15 | TRBJ1-4 | TRBV9 | TGTGCCAGCAGCGTAGCGGGACAGTCTAATGAAAAACTGTTTTTT | CASSVAGQSNEKLFF
. | TRBD1 | 12 | TRBJ1-1 | TRBV30 | TGTGCCTGGGACAGGGGGCCCACTGAAGCTTTCTTT | CAWDRGPTEAFF
. | TRBD2 | 15 | TRBJ2-7 | TRBV6-2/TRBV6-3 | TGTGCCAGCAGCCCAGTCGCGGGAGGGCCCTACGAGCAGTACTTC | CASSPVAGGPYEQYF
. | TRBD1 | 15 | TRBJ2-7 | TRBV27 | TGTGCCAGCAGTTCCTGGACAGGGGGCTCCTACGAGCAGTACTTC | CASSSWTGGSYEQYF
. | . | 16 | TRBJ2-2 | TRBV29-1 | TGCAGCGTTGTGTCCGTCAGGGGAAGGAACACCGGGGAGCTGTTTTTT | CSVVSVRGRNTGELFF
. | . | 15 | TRBJ2-2 | TRBV9 | TGTGCCAGCAGCGTAGCGACCCGAGGCAGCCGGAAGCTGTTTTTT | CASSVATRGSRKLFF
. | . | 14 | TRBJ2-5 | TRBV5-5 | TGTGCCAGCAGCTCACAGGGACACCAAGAGACCCAGTACTTC | CASSSQGHQETQYF
. | . | 10 | TRBJ2-1 | TRBV20-1 | TGCAGTGCTAGAGCGAATGAGCAGTTCTTC | CSARANEQFF
. | TRBD1 | 15 | TRBJ1-2 | TRBV7-9 | TGTGCCAGCAGCGTGAGGTCAGGACAGGGGTTTGGCTACACCTTC | CASSVRSGQGFGYTF
. | . | 16 | TRBJ1-1 | TRBV7-2 | TGTGCCAGCAGCTTAATTCATGGCGCACGAAACACTGAAGCTTTCTTT | CASSLIHGARNTEAFF
. | . | 15 | TRBJ2-5 | TRBV7-2 | TGTGCCAGCAGCCTGGGACGTCAGGGTTTTGAGACCCAGTACTTC | CASSLGRQGFETQYF
. | . | 12 | TRBJ1-2 | TRBV2 | TGTGCCAGCAGTGACAGGGACTATGGCTACACCTTC | CASSDRDYGYTF
. | TRBD1 | 15 | TRBJ2-3 | TRBV24-1 | TGTGCCACCAGTGATCGCCGGACAGGGCCTGATACGCAGTATTTT | CATSDRRTGPDTQYF
. | . | 15 | TRBJ1-2 | TRBV28 | TGTGCCAGCAGTCCCCTCCCTCGGACGTCCGGAGGCTACACCTTC | CASSPLPRTSGGYTF
. | . | 15 | TRBJ1-1 | TRBV7-6 | TGTGCCAGCAGCTTATCGGCAGCCATGAACACTGAAGCTTTCTTT | CASSLSAAMNTEAFF
. | . | 13 | TRBJ1-2 | TRBV29-1 | TGCAGCGGCCGGGACCGCTATAACTATGGCTACACCTTC | CSGRDRYNYGYTF
. | . | 17 | TRBJ1-2 | TRBV7-2 | TGTGCCAGCAGCTTAGAAAGCTTCATTCCGGAACCCTATGGCTACACCTTC | CASSLESFIPEPYGYTF
. | TRBD2 | 17 | TRBJ2-1 | TRBV7-2 | TGTGCCAGCAGCTTATCTCGGGCTAGCGGGGGGGAAAATGAGCAGTTCTTC | CASSLSRASGGENEQFF
. | . | 12 | TRBJ1-1 | TRBV6-5 | TGTGCCAGCAGCAAAAGGGACACTGAAGCTTTCTTT | CASSKRDTEAFF
. | . | 13 | TRBJ2-5 | TRBV7-3 | TGTGCCAGCAGCTTAGGGGCAGTTGGGACCCAGTACTTC | CASSLGAVGTQYF
. | . | 13 | TRBJ1-1 | TRBV20-1 | TGCAGTGCTAGTGAGGACGGGAACACTGAAGCTTTCTTT | CSASEDGNTEAFF
once | . | 15 | TRBJ1-2 | TRBV5-5 | TGTGCCAGCAGCTTGGCCCTTGGCGTTAACTATGGCTACACCTTC | CASSLALGVNYGYTF
. | TRBD1 | 14 | TRBJ1-5 | TRBV9 | TGTGCCAGCAGCGTAGGGACAGGGGAGCAGCCCCAGCATTTT | CASSVGTGEQPQHF
. | . | 18 | TRBJ1-2 | TRBV13 | TGTGCCAGCAGCTTACGCGAGCTTTTCGGACAGTCGAACTATGGCTACACCTTC | CASSLRELFGQSNYGYTF
. | . | 13 | TRBJ2-7 | TRBV4-3 | TGCGCCAGCAGCCAAGGGGACGGTTGGGAGCAGTACTTC | CASSQGDGWEQYF
. | . | 15 | TRBJ2-1 | TRBV5-4 | TGTGCCAGCAGACTGACAGCCAGCTCCTACAATGAGCAGTTCTTC | CASRLTASSYNEQFF
. | . | 14 | TRBJ1-5 | TRBV7-8 | TGTGCCAGCAGCTTGGGGTCGGGAATTGGGCCCCAGCATTTT | CASSLGSGIGPQHF
. | TRBD2 | 17 | TRBJ2-7 | TRBV27 | TGTGCCAGCAGTTTACGGGCCTGGAGCGGGAGGGCCTACGAGCAGTACTTC | CASSLRAWSGRAYEQYF
. | TRBD1 | 13 | TRBJ1-2 | TRBV6-5 | TGTGCCAGCAGTTCTCCCGGACAGGCGGGCTACACCTTC | CASSSPGQAGYTF
. | . | 16 | TRBJ2-1 | TRBV7-3 | TGTGCCAGCAGCCCCTACCCCGGACAGCCGGACAATGAGCAGTTCTTC | CASSPYPGQPDNEQFF
once | . | 13 | TRBJ2-7 | TRBV24-1 | TGTGCCACCAGAGGACAGAACGATAACGAGCAGTACTTC | CATRGQNDNEQYF
. | TRBD1 | 15 | TRBJ1-2 | TRBV28 | TGTGCCAGCAGCCTTGGGACAGGGGGCTACTATGGCTACACCTTC | CASSLGTGGYYGYTF
. | . | 13 | TRBJ2-5 | TRBV6-6 | TGTGCCAGCAGTTACTGGGGGCCGGAGACCCAGTACTTC | CASSYWGPETQYF
. | . | 15 | TRBJ2-2 | TRBV3-1/TRBV3-2 | TGTGCCAGCAGCCAAGAGACAGAGAACACCGGGGAGCTGTTTTTT | CASSQETENTGELFF
. | TRBD2 | 18 | TRBJ2-1 | TRBV29-1 | TGCAGCGTTGAAGGTGGGGGTACTAGCGGATCGGCCTACAATGAGCAGTTCTTC | CSVEGGGTSGSAYNEQFF
. | TRBD2 | 13 | TRBJ2-3 | TRBV24-1 | TGTGCCACCAGTGATGCGGGGGTGAATACGCAGTATTTT | CATSDAGVNTQYF
. | . | 13 | TRBJ2-7 | TRBV18 | TGTGCCAGCTCATCCTCGGTGGGGGACGAGCAGTACTTC | CASSSSVGDEQYF
once | . | 15 | TRBJ1-1 | TRBV25-1 | TGTGCCAGCAGTGAAGGGGGTGGGGGAAACACTGAAGCTTTCTTT | CASSEGGGGNTEAFF
. | . | 15 | TRBJ1-3 | TRBV11-2 | TGTGCCAGCAGCTCCACCTCAGGGGCTGGAAACACCATATATTTT | CASSSTSGAGNTIYF
once | TRBD1 | 17 | TRBJ2-1 | TRBV11-2 | TGTGCCAGCAGCTTAGAATGGGGGACAGGGTCCTACAATGAGCAGTTCTTC | CASSLEWGTGSYNEQFF
. | . | 13 | TRBJ1-2 | TRBV7-2 | TGTGCCAGCAGCGGGGGCAGGGGCTATGGCTACACCTTC | CASSGGRGYGYTF
. | . | 15 | TRBJ1-6 | TRBV19 | TGTGCCAGTAGGACCACGACGGAGGCAAATTCACCCCTCCACTTT | CASRTTTEANSPLHF